This TCR beta chain was profiled in a study of early T cells in non-severe SARS-CoV-2 infection. Trimming cost V 2 bases and J 0 bases, with 4 bases left between them. Germline V lookup: CDR1 LGHNA, CDR2 YNFKEQ. CDR3 length equals 13 residues. The table lists this clonotype with many counts. MiXCR was run by TCRdb on the 5' RACE reads, yielding one entry per CDR3 protein. The sample yields over 50,000 distinct CDR3 sequences, roughly an eighth seen once. Sequencing was done on a sample of whole blood. The sequence was collected from an adult who was a healthcare worker with PCR-confirmed SARS-CoV-2 infection or an uninfected control (not recorded which). J is TRBJ1-1 and V is TRBV4-2; D uncertain. CDR3 sequence: CASSQWMNTEAFF. In DNA form, the CDR3 reads TGTGCCAGCAGCCAATGGATGAACACTGAAGCTTTCTTT.